The 16 T cell receptor beta chains in this list originate from one sample, sequenced in a study of blood T cell repertoires in COVID-19. Profiled with immunoSEQ multiplex PCR; TCRdb holds only in-frame clones, not every one. The table shows 180,000 or so clones, with about 81% occurring only once. The sample was peripheral blood. The receptors stem from a woman of 80 years or more with COVID-19, enrolled during active disease.

The genes are TRBV12-3 or TRBV12-4 and TRBJ2-1; unclear D gene. The CDR3 loop spans 11 amino acids. V was trimmed by 5 bases and J by 5 bases, leaving 4 bases between them. CDR3 sequence: CASSANNEQFF. In DNA, the CDR3 is TGTGCCAGCAGTGCTAACAATGAGCAGTTCTTC.

The V gene is TRBV10-3, the J gene TRBJ1-2, with 7 positions matching TRBD1. V was pared by 0 bases and J by 4 bases, with 2 bases of the junction left unmatched. The CDR3 runs 14 residues. CDR1 and CDR2 from the germline V gene are ENHRY and SYGVKD. Written as DNA, the CDR3 is TGTGCCATCAGTGAGTCGACAGGGTCCTATGGCTACACCTTC. It is translated as CAISESTGSYGYTF.

Remarks on this clone: Other DNA sequences in this specimen translate into the identical CDR3. The chain is built from TRBV6-5 and TRBJ2-2; D possibly corresponds to TRBD1 (5 bases). This CDR3 is 13 amino acids long. Germline assignment: CDR1 MNHEY and CDR2 SVGAGI. V was clipped by 6 bases and J by 4 bases, with 9 bases between them. The CDR3 coding sequence is TGTGCCAGCAGCCCCCAGGGCACCGGGGAGCTGTTTTTT. The encoded protein is CASSPQGTGELFF.

This clone ranks as medium-sized. This chain connects TRBV5-5 to TRBJ2-3; no definite D call. Trimming stripped 2 bases from V and 6 bases from J, with 16 bases between. This CDR3 has 15 amino acids. Germline loops: CDR1 SGHKS, CDR2 YYEKEE (reference sequence). The CDR3 loop is CASSLAEVEMDTQYF. The CDR3 DNA reads as TGTGCCAGCAGCTTAGCCGAGGTAGAGATGGATACGCAGTATTTT.

The chain couples TRBV5-1 to TRBJ1-6, with 10 bases matching TRBD1. Germline CDR1 and CDR2: SGHRS and YFSETQ. J lost 7 bases, V lost 3 bases, and 13 bases had no gene match. The CDR3 spans 18 residues. The CDR3 sequence is CASSSTTGTGAPNSPLHF. The CDR3, as DNA: TGCGCCAGCAGCTCTACCACCGGGACAGGGGCCCCCAATTCACCCCTCCACTTT.

V usage is TRBV19 and J usage is TRBJ1-2; no firm D call. The CDR3 covers 14 residues. The V gene's germline CDR1 is LNHDA and CDR2 SQIVND (reference sequence). Deletions cut 5 bases from V and 3 bases from J, with 13 bases between. The CDR3 DNA sequence: TGTGCCAGTAGTTACTCTCGGGATCACTATGGCTACACCTTC. Protein sequence: CASSYSRDHYGYTF. The full variable domain, completed using reference TRBV19 and TRBJ1-2, is DGGITQSPKYLFRKEGQNVTLSCEQNLNHDAMYWYRQDPGQGLRLIYYSQIVNDFQKGDIAEGYSVSREKKESFPLTVTSAQKNPTAFYLCASSYSRDHYGYTFGSGTRLTVV.

The gene calls are TRBV29-1 and TRBJ1-4, with D possibly being TRBD1 (5 bases). The CDR3 is 13 amino acids. CDR1 and CDR2 from the germline V gene are SQVTM and ANQGSEA. V was cut by 7 bases and J by 1 base, with 10 bases left in between. The CDR3 loop reads CSGRDGTNEKLFF. Here the CDR3 DNA reads TGCAGCGGGAGGGACGGAACTAATGAAAAACTGTTTTTT.

The J gene is TRBJ2-2, the V gene TRBV7-8, with a tentative D call TRBD1 (5 bases). V was trimmed by 3 bases and J by 1 base, leaving 12 bases between them. The germline CDR1 and CDR2 sequences are SGHVS and FQNEAQ. This CDR3 has 16 residues. The DNA of the CDR3 is TGTGCCAGCAGCTTGGTCCGCAGGGAGAACACCGGGGAGCTGTTTTTT. It encodes CASSLVRRENTGELFF.

The rearrangement uses TRBV7-3 and TRBJ2-3; 12 nucleotides line up with TRBD2. Per the germline V gene, CDR1 is SGHTA and CDR2 is FQGTGA. The V gene end was trimmed by 2 bases and the J gene end by 3 bases; junction bases not matched to a gene: 0. This CDR3 comprises 15 residues. CDR3 region: CASSLGLAGTDTQYF. CDR3 DNA sequence: TGTGCCAGCAGCTTAGGACTAGCGGGGACAGATACGCAGTATTTT.

V gene TRBV6-2 or TRBV6-3 combines with J gene TRBJ2-2; D gene ambiguous. CDR1 is MNHEY, CDR2 SVGEGT, per germline. Trimming stripped 4 bases from V and 7 bases from J, with 4 bases between. This CDR3 is built from 11 residues. The CDR3 DNA sequence: TGTGCCAGCAGTTCGTTCGGGGAGCTGTTTTTT. Encoded protein: CASSSFGELFF.

This chain joins TRBV7-2 and TRBJ2-2; D is uncertain. This CDR3 is 17 amino acids long. Germline values: CDR1 SGHTA, CDR2 FQGNSA. Trimming removed 3 bases from V and 0 bases from J, with 14 bases in between. CDR3 protein: CASSFYLYPPNTGELFF. CDR3 bases: TGTGCCAGCAGCTTTTATCTTTATCCCCCGAACACCGGGGAGCTGTTTTTT.

The chain employs TRBV4-3 and TRBJ2-1; tentative D call: TRBD2 (6 bases). V gave up 0 bases and J gave up 1 base, with 16 bases separating them. The CDR3 is 18 amino acids. Per germline, CDR1 LGHNA and CDR2 YSLEER. CDR3 in DNA: TGCGCCAGCAGCCAAGATTTCCAGATGGGACTTTCCTACAATGAGCAGTTCTTC. Amino acid sequence: CASSQDFQMGLSYNEQFF.

The rearrangement joins TRBV9 to TRBJ2-5; TRBD2 aligns across 8 bases. CDR1 SGDLS and CDR2 YYNGEE come from the germline V gene. V dropped 3 bases and J dropped 1; count of bases not matched to a gene: 8. The CDR3 consists of 16 residues. CDR3 coding DNA: TGTGCCAGCAGCGGGAGCGGGGCGGGGGGCCAAGAGACCCAGTACTTC. This translates into CASSGSGAGGQETQYF.

The chain joins TRBV7-2 to TRBJ1-3, with D possibly matching TRBD1 (5 bases). This CDR3 has 16 residues. CDR1 is SGHTA and CDR2 is FQGNSA in the germline V gene. V was pared by 8 bases and J by 0 bases, with 17 bases between. The CDR3 loop reads CASGSGLPSSGNTIYF. CDR3 nucleotides: TGTGCCAGCGGTTCGGGACTACCGAGCTCTGGAAACACCATATATTTT.

The gene calls are TRBV27 and TRBJ1-1; D perhaps matches TRBD1 (5 bases). CDR3 length: 14 amino acids. CDR1 is MNHEY, CDR2 SMNVEV, per germline (reference sequence). The V gene lost 2 bases and the J gene lost 4 bases, with 11 bases spanning the gap. CDR3 loop: CASSLVGTGTEAFF. CDR3 coding DNA: TGTGCCAGCAGTTTAGTTGGAACAGGCACTGAAGCTTTCTTT.

The chain couples TRBV4-2 to TRBJ2-1; D unresolved. The CDR3 has 15 amino acids. Germline loops: CDR1 LGHNA, CDR2 YNFKEQ. The V gene lost 0 bases and the J gene lost 1 base, with 7 bases spanning the gap. DNA of the CDR3: TGTGCCAGCAGCCAAGATGGTAGTTCCTACAATGAGCAGTTCTTC. It codes for CASSQDGSSYNEQFF.